Given below is one T cell receptor beta chain in context. Methods used by the authors: Nucleated cell counts were estimated from reference gene primer amplification. Assay used: immunoSEQ multiplex PCR; TCRdb lists only in-frame clones, some missing. V and J calls and clone size are as listed in that table; D and trimming were resolved from the DNA. The repertoire holds fewer than 250,000 clones, with 65% to 90% as singletons. The data are from a study of blood T cell repertoires in COVID-19. Study overall: Sites across the United States, Italy and Spain contributed samples from acute and convalescent COVID-19.

Participant ages covered roughly 18 to 89 years across around 22 US areas. Assignment of participants to cohorts was predicated upon participant-reported clinical history. Sequenced input: PBMCs or T cells enriched from blood (not recorded which). This clonotype was sampled from a woman aged 40 to 49 with acute COVID-19.

In DNA, the CDR3 is TGTGCCACCAGCAGCGGTGGTACAGAGATCTATGGCTACACCTTC. Translation: CATSSGGTEIYGYTF. V usage is TRBV15 and J usage is TRBJ1-2; no definite D call. Germline lookup yields CDR1 LNHNV and CDR2 YYDKDF (reference sequence). Trimming removed 3 bases from V and 4 bases from J, with 15 bases in between. This CDR3 is 15 amino acids long.